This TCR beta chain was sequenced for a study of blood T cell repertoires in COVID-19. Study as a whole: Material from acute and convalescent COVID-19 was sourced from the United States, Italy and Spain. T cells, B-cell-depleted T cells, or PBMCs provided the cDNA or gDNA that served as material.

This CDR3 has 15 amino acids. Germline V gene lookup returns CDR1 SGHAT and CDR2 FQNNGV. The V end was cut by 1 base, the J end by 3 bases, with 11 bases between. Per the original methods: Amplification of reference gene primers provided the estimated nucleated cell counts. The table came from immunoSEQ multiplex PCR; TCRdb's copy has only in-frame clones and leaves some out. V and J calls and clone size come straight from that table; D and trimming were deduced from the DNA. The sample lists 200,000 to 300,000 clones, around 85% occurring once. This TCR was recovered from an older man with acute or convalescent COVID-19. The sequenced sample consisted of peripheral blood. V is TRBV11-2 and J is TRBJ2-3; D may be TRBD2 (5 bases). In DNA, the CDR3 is TGTGCCAGCAGCTTAGGACTACCCTCGACAGATACGCAGTATTTT. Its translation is CASSLGLPSTDTQYF.